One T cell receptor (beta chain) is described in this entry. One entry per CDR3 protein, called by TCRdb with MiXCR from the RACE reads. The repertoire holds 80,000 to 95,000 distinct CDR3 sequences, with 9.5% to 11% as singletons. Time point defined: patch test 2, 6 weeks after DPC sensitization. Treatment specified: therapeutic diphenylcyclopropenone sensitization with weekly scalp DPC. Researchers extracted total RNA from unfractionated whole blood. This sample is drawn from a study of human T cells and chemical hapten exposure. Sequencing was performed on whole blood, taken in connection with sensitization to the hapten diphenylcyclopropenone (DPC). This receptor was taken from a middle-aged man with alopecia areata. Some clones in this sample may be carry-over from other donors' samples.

CDR3 sequence reads: CSVEVAGETQYF. The CDR3 coding sequence is TGCAGCGTTGAAGTAGCGGGAGAGACCCAGTACTTC. The chain joins TRBV29-1 to TRBJ2-5, with TRBD2 matching over 7 bases. The CDR3 is made up of 12 amino acids. V was clipped by 1 base and J by 4 bases; unmatched bases: 0. The germline CDR1 and CDR2 sequences are SQVTM and ANQGSEA. Drawing the rest from reference TRBV29-1 and TRBJ2-5, the complete variable domain is SAVISQKPSRDICQRGTSLTIQCQVDSQVTMMFWYRQQPGQSLTLIATANQGSEATYESGFVIDKFPISRPNLTFSTLTVSNMSPEDSSIYLCSVEVAGETQYFGPGTRLLVL.